What follows are 15 T cell receptor beta chains derived from one specimen sequenced in a study of blood T cells in healthy people across ages. Through a sample-barcoded 5' primer and a J-beta primer mix, a second PCR was run for roughly 7 to 11 cycles. TCRdb called the 5' RACE reads again in MiXCR, with one record for every CDR3 protein. The table lists some 640,000 distinct CDR3 sequences, around half of them singletons. The sequencing sample was made of blood. These receptors came from an older woman in good health.

The genes are TRBV5-1 and TRBJ2-2; 9 nucleotides agree with TRBD1. The V gene end was trimmed by 4 bases and the J gene end by 5 bases; junction bases not matched to a gene: 6. The germline V gene encodes CDR1 SGHRS and CDR2 YFSETQ. The CDR3 has 15 amino acids. The CDR3 spells CASSPGTGRTGELFF. The CDR3 coding sequence is TGCGCCAGCAGCCCTGGGACAGGGCGGACCGGGGAGCTGTTTTTT.

The J gene is TRBJ2-7, the V gene TRBV7-9, with 7 bases lining up with TRBD1. CDR1 and CDR2 (germline): SEHNR, FQNEAQ (reference sequence). J lost 7 bases, V lost 5 bases, and 17 bases had no gene match. The length of the CDR3 is 16 residues. CDR3 sequence: CASSTRQQGRYNEQYF. The CDR3 nucleotides are TGTGCCAGCAGCACCCGCCAACAGGGGAGATACAATGAGCAGTACTTC.

This sequence joins TRBV6-1 and TRBJ1-2, with D perhaps TRBD1 (5 bases). The CDR3 runs 15 residues. CDR1 is MNHNS, CDR2 SASEGT, per germline. Trimming removed 3 bases from V and 3 bases from J, with 14 bases in between. The CDR3 region has the DNA TGTGCCAGCAGTGACTGGGACGGCGGAGACTATGGCTACACCTTC. It translates to CASSDWDGGDYGYTF.

The chain links TRBV20-1 to TRBJ1-4; tentatively, D is TRBD1 (5 bases). The CDR3 contains 15 residues. Germline V gene data show CDR1 as DFQATT and CDR2 as SNEGSKA (reference sequence). V shed 0 bases and J shed 8 bases, with 16 bases lying between them. This chain's CDR3 is CSARDLGREGEKLFF. The CDR3 bases are TGCAGTGCTAGAGATCTGGGCAGGGAGGGAGAAAAACTGTTTTTT.

This sequence joins TRBV20-1 and TRBJ2-1, with D unclear. Germline assignment: CDR1 DFQATT and CDR2 SNEGSKA (reference sequence). This CDR3 is 15 amino acids long. Trimming removed 1 base from V and 8 bases from J, with 18 bases in between. The CDR3 reads CSARASSFNSDEQFF. In nucleotides, the CDR3 is TGCAGTGCTAGAGCGTCAAGTTTTAATTCGGATGAGCAGTTCTTC.

CDR3 protein: CASDGRNSYEQYF. CDR3 coding DNA: TGTGCCAGCGATGGACGGAACTCCTACGAGCAGTACTTC. The chain couples TRBV7-2 to TRBJ2-7, with unresolved D. The V gene lost 8 bases and the J gene lost 0 bases, with 11 bases spanning the gap. The V gene's germline CDR1 is SGHTA and CDR2 FQGNSA. The CDR3 has 13 residues.

CDR3 protein: CASSFSRNSNQPQHF. The CDR3 region has the DNA TGTGCCAGCAGCTTTAGTAGGAATAGCAATCAGCCCCAGCATTTT. The V call is TRBV5-6, the J call TRBJ1-5; D unresolved. The CDR3 spans 15 residues. Germline values: CDR1 SGHDT, CDR2 YYEEEE. Trimming removed 2 bases at V and 0 bases at J, with 9 bases between.

The rearrangement joins TRBV11-2 to TRBJ1-1; the D is unclear. This CDR3 has 14 residues. Germline V gene lookup returns CDR1 SGHAT and CDR2 FQNNGV. The germline V and J ends were trimmed by 3 bases and 4 bases, with 12 bases remaining between them. The CDR3 spells CASSFVNSGTEAFF. CDR3 DNA sequence: TGTGCCAGCAGCTTTGTGAACAGCGGCACTGAAGCTTTCTTT.

The CDR3 loop is CASSPDLDRPWGQYF. CDR3 nucleotide sequence: TGTGCCAGCAGCCCGGACCTGGACAGGCCGTGGGGCCAGTACTTC. The chain links TRBV7-9 to TRBJ2-7; 7 positions match TRBD1. Germline assignment: CDR1 SEHNR and CDR2 FQNEAQ (reference sequence). The CDR3 length is 15 residues. The V gene end was trimmed by 5 bases and the J gene end by 10 bases; junction bases not matched to a gene: 17.

This clonotype was seen a few times. This rearrangement joins TRBV20-1 to TRBJ2-1; 11 bases line up with TRBD2. The J segment lost 8 bases and the V segment lost 3 bases, leaving 9 bases of the junction unmatched. This CDR3 has 15 residues. The germline CDR1 and CDR2 sequences are DFQATT and SNEGSKA (reference sequence). The CDR3 DNA reads as TGCAGTGCTAGTGCACTAGCGGGAGAATGGGATGAGCAGTTCTTC. This encodes CSASALAGEWDEQFF.

Regarding this clonotype: Relative to the germline gene, one junction end is altered; a read error may explain this. CDR3 amino acids: CASSLDGGDQPQHF. CDR3 coding DNA: TGTGCCAGCAGCCTAGACGGAGGGGATCAGCCCCAGCATTTT. The rearrangement uses TRBV11-2 and TRBJ1-5; a weak D match, TRBD1 (5 bases). Germline CDR1 SGHAT, CDR2 FQNNGV. The CDR3 totals 14 residues. The full variable domain, rest sourced from reference TRBV11-2 and TRBJ1-5, is EAGVAQSPRYKIIEKRQSVAFWCNPISGHATLYWYQQILGQGPKLLIQFQNNGVVDDSQLPKDRFSAERLKGVDSTLKIQPAKLEDSAVYLCASSLDGGDQPQHFGDGTRLSIL.

This clonotype was counted between two and nine times. This chain joins TRBV7-2 and TRBJ2-7; 11 bases match TRBD2. Looked up from germline, CDR1 is SGHTA and CDR2 is FQGNSA. The CDR3 has 18 residues. J was trimmed by 1 base and V by 1 base; bases with no gene match: 9. CDR3 residues: CASSLGRGLAGGSYEQYF. In nucleotides, the CDR3 is TGTGCCAGCAGCTTAGGGAGGGGGCTAGCGGGAGGATCCTACGAGCAGTACTTC.

This clonotype was picked up a small number of times. V is TRBV28 and J is TRBJ2-1; D possibly corresponds to TRBD2 (6 bases). Germline CDR1 reads MDHEN; CDR2 reads SYDVKM. V lost 7 bases to trimming and J lost 5 bases, with 9 bases between them. This CDR3 has 12 amino acids. The CDR3 here is CASTGSNNEQFF. CDR3 bases: TGTGCCAGCACCGGGAGCAACAATGAGCAGTTCTTC.

The chain carries TRBV27 and TRBJ1-4; possible D gene TRBD1, 6 bases. Germline V gene sequence: CDR1 MNHEY, CDR2 SMNVEV (reference sequence). The V gene lost 4 bases and the J gene lost 6 bases, with 12 bases spanning the gap. This CDR3 spans 14 amino acids. The CDR3 protein is CASSYNRGHEKLFF. The CDR3 DNA follows: TGTGCCAGCAGTTATAACCGGGGGCATGAAAAACTGTTTTTT.

The V and J genes are TRBV18 and TRBJ2-1, with 8 bases fitting TRBD1. The CDR3 consists of 13 residues. CDR1 and CDR2 from the germline V gene are KGHSH and LQKENI. V lost 3 bases, J lost 5 bases, and 0 bases stayed unmatched. The CDR3 region is CASSPGQDNEQFF. The DNA for the CDR3 is TGTGCCAGCTCACCGGGACAGGACAATGAGCAGTTCTTC.